This TCR beta chain was captured in a study of blood T cells in healthy people across ages. General observations from the study: The fall in TCR beta diversity per million T cells was roughly linear with age.

This CDR3 comprises 15 residues. CDR1 and CDR2 from the germline V gene are SGDLS and YYNGEE. Donation came from healthy Caucasian individuals in Russia who were aged 6 to 90. Per individual sample, total RNA of at least 5.5 micrograms was extracted. It was with a sample-barcoded 5' primer and a J-beta primer mix that a second PCR of about 7 to 12 cycles was run. MiXCR, applied by TCRdb to the 5' RACE reads, yields one record per CDR3 protein. The sample gives approximately 1.5 million distinct CDR3 sequences, roughly 32% of which show up once; approximately 11% is in the top ten. A word on this clonotype: Its antigen is still unknown.

This chain joins TRBV9 and TRBJ2-5; 10 nucleotides match TRBD2. The DNA end favors TRBJ2-7, so the J call may be wrong. The sequencing input was blood. The clonotype comes from a woman between 25 and 40 years old in good health. The CDR3 protein is CASSLSPSGSSEQYF. The CDR3 nucleotides are TGTGCCAGCAGCCTAAGTCCTAGCGGGAGTAGCGAGCAGTACTTC.